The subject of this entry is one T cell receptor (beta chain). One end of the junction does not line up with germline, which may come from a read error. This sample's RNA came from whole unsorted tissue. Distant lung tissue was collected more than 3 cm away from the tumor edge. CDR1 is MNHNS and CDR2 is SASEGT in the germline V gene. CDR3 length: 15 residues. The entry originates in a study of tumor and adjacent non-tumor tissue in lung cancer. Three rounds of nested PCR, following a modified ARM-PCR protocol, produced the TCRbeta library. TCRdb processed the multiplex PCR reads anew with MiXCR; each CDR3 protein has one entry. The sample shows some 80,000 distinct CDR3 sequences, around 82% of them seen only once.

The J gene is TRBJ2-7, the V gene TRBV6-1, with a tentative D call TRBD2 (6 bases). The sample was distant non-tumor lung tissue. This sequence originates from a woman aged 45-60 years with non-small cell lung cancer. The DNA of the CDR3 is TGTACCAGCAGTGAAAGAACGCGGGGATCCTACGAGCAGTACTTC. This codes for CTSSERTRGSYEQYF.